This TCR beta chain was profiled in a study of blood T cells in healthy people across ages (dated by TCRdb to about 2015). Regarding the complete study: In model experiments, roughly one uniquely barcoded TCR beta cDNA molecule per two T cells was captured by template switching. To avoid experimental bias, donors of different ages were distributed randomly across sequencing lanes. Age-related changes in TCR beta repertoire diversity were measured in the study by deep sequencing normalized with unique cDNA molecular identifiers. For two donors (one aged 18 to 29 and one aged 80 or older), the study analyzed two additional independent replicas of 1 million unique cDNA reads from the same blood draw. The donors were split into four age groups: young (average 16 years), middle-aged (roughly 39), aged (about 62) and long-lived (over 80). What the authors observed across the whole study: As age increased, observed TCR beta diversity per million T cells dropped in a roughly linear way, and a significant reduction was already evident by age about 40. Total diversity estimates from one million sequenced T cells were considered lower bounds and underestimates. Because the CMV infection status of the donors was unknown, age-related changes in expanded clonotypes may potentially have been confounded. There was a strong correlation between observed TCR beta diversity and the percentage of naive T cells measured by flow cytometry. Bulk unsorted PBMC profiling prevented conclusive comparison of naive and antigen-experienced compartments. Compared with the aged group, the long-lived group had more naive CD4+ T cells, fewer expanded clones and increased TCR diversity, suggesting age selection.

The approximately 40 donors, aged about 6 to 95 years, were systemically healthy Caucasian individuals from Russia. Around 10 milliliters of peripheral blood were drawn from each donor into EDTA-treated Vacutainer tubes. Ficoll-Paque density-gradient centrifugation was used to isolate PBMCs, with at least 7 million per sample. Total RNA was extracted from PBMCs with Trizol reagent, with at least 6 micrograms obtained per sample. For every donor, flow cytometry on a PBMC aliquot measured the percentage of naive CD45RAhigh/CD27high T cells. Comment on this clonotype: No cognate antigen has been identified for it. No base-level quality is on record; no much larger clone is a single base apart.

Preparation of the library involved 5' RACE. Instrument on record: Illumina HiSeq 2500. A second PCR of 7 to 11 cycles was run with a J-beta primer mix and a sample-barcoded 5' primer. Each TCR beta cDNA molecule received a unique molecular identifier from a template-switch 5' adaptor carrying 12 random nucleotides. Each sample yielded at least 2.5 million CDR3-containing paired-end reads. The Mint cDNA synthesis kit, primed by a TRBC-specific oligonucleotide, was used to synthesize first-strand cDNA from all RNA. All cDNA was treated with uracil-DNA glycosylase and then went through a first 18-cycle PCR with the universal primers M1SS and BC2_uni_R. The original pipeline was this. For normalization, 1 million high-quality reads, each with a distinct molecular identifier, were randomly selected from each sample. Instead of being binned into consensus sequences, reads that shared molecular identifiers were thrown out. MiTCR, set to a Q25 quality threshold and the strictest error-elimination algorithm, was used for CDR3 identification, clonotype clustering and error correction. A nonparametric unseen species model with Euler transformation was used to estimate lower-bound total TCR beta diversity. TCRdb reprocessing: public reads trimmed at Q25 with fastp, clones called with MiXCR, in-frame beta chains kept. Rows are combined by CDR3 protein, so each entry shows the most common genes and DNA. What appears here as the V and J calls and clone size reflects TCRdb's work, not the paper's. This sample is represented by hundreds of thousands of distinct CDR3 sequences; about 53% of them were singletons. Around 41% of the sample lies in the top ten.

CDR1 and CDR2, looked up from the germline V gene, are MNHEY and SVGEGT. A distance of 16 bases separates the germline ends of V and J, which lose 7 bases and 9 bases respectively. The CDR3 goes from the cysteine to the phenylalanine over 13 residues. The read is trimmed to its CDR3 DNA, 39 bases read in frame from base 1. The clonotype originates from a man at least 80 years old in good health. Source material: blood. The receptor chain draws on TRBV6-2 or TRBV6-3 and TRBJ2-1; the best D guess is TRBD2, with 6 bases matching. Read as DNA, the sequence is TGTGCCAGCACAACGGGACTCGCTGCTGAGCAGTTCTTC. This translates into CASTTGLAAEQFF.